These 10 T cell receptor beta chains originate from one sample sequenced in a study of T cell responses to AZD1222 COVID-19 vaccine. TCRdb's table, derived via immunoSEQ multiplex PCR, lists solely in-frame clones and lacks some. Altogether some 85,000 clones are present, 90% to 95% being singletons, with the ten largest covering around 6.9%. This specimen was peripheral blood, taken on day 0 of AZD1222 vaccination. Source of these receptors: an adult in good health.

This sequence joins TRBV5-1 and TRBJ2-2; D not resolved. V was shortened by 3 bases and J by 8 bases, with 11 bases between the two germline ends. The CDR3 runs to 13 residues. The germline gives CDR1 SGHRS, CDR2 YFSETQ. The CDR3: CASSWTKAGELFF. CDR3 DNA sequence: TGCGCCAGCAGCTGGACCAAGGCTGGGGAGCTGTTTTTT.

This clone was found a few times. J is TRBJ1-3 and V is TRBV6-5, with TRBD1 matching over 7 bases. The length of the CDR3 is 15 residues. Trimming removed 6 bases from V and 4 bases from J; junction bases left unmatched: 9. Germline V lookup: CDR1 MNHEY, CDR2 SVGAGI. CDR3 protein: CASRLKGAEGNTIYF. In DNA form, the CDR3 reads TGTGCCAGCAGGCTTAAGGGGGCAGAAGGAAACACCATATATTTT.

V and J are TRBV5-4 and TRBJ1-2; D might be TRBD1 (5 bases). This CDR3 region has 14 residues. Germline values: CDR1 SGHNT, CDR2 YYREEE (reference sequence). Trimming cost V 0 bases and J 1 base, with 7 bases left between them. The CDR3 loop reads CASSLVQGNYGYTF. DNA for the CDR3: TGTGCCAGCAGCTTGGTTCAGGGTAACTATGGCTACACCTTC.

This sequence joins TRBV6-6 and TRBJ1-2; 12 nucleotides match TRBD1. V dropped 7 bases and J dropped 8; count of bases not matched to a gene: 8. The CDR3 runs to 14 residues. Per the germline V gene, CDR1 is MNHNY and CDR2 is SVGAGI (reference sequence). The CDR3: CASNRDRGREGYTF. Here the CDR3 DNA reads TGTGCCAGCAACCGGGACAGGGGGCGGGAGGGCTACACCTTC.

The chain links TRBV19 to TRBJ1-3, with TRBD1 as a possible D gene (5 bases). The V end lost 3 bases, the J end lost 4 bases, and 7 bases lay between the germline ends. Germline-derived CDR1 and CDR2 are LNHDA and SQIVND (reference sequence). The CDR3 length is 13 residues. The CDR3 region is CASSIQGGNTIYF. DNA for the CDR3: TGTGCCAGTAGTATTCAGGGAGGAAACACCATATATTTT.

V and J are TRBV14 and TRBJ1-2, with 11 bases fitting TRBD1. Trimming at V came to 4 bases and at J to 7 bases, leaving 5 bases not matched to a gene. The CDR3 loop spans 14 amino acids. CDR1 SGHDN and CDR2 FVKESK come from the germline V gene. CDR3 coding DNA: TGTGCCAGCAGCCTTGGGGGACAGGGGGTTGGCTACACCTTC. As protein: CASSLGGQGVGYTF.

J is TRBJ2-5 and V is TRBV19, with 9 positions matching TRBD1. V lost 7 bases and J lost 3; bases outside the gene matches: 6. The CDR3 contains 14 residues. The germline CDR1 and CDR2 sequences are LNHDA and SQIVND (reference sequence). The CDR3: CASNHRDREETQYF. The CDR3 DNA sequence: TGTGCCAGTAATCACCGGGACAGGGAAGAGACCCAGTACTTC. Filled out from reference TRBV19 and TRBJ2-5, the complete variable domain reads DGGITQSPKYLFRKEGQNVTLSCEQNLNHDAMYWYRQDPGQGLRLIYYSQIVNDFQKGDIAEGYSVSREKKESFPLTVTSAQKNPTAFYLCASNHRDREETQYFGPGTRLLVL.

This rearrangement joins TRBV4-1 to TRBJ1-1; D not certain. Germline CDR1 reads MGHRA; CDR2 reads YSYEKL. The V gene lost 0 bases and the J gene lost 3 bases, with 11 bases spanning the gap. The CDR3 has 15 residues. The CDR3, as DNA: TGCGCCAGCAGCCAAGATTTGAACAGATACACTGAAGCTTTCTTT. Encoded protein: CASSQDLNRYTEAFF.

The genes are TRBV18 and TRBJ1-2; D is undetermined. This CDR3 comprises 16 residues. Trimming took 1 base from V and 6 from J, leaving 18 bases between them. Per germline, CDR1 KGHSH and CDR2 LQKENI. CDR3 sequence: CASSPQGSTSRNGYTF. CDR3 DNA sequence: TGTGCCAGCTCACCACAGGGTTCCACCTCAAGGAATGGCTACACCTTC.

The chain is built from TRBV28 and TRBJ1-1; D is unresolved. The V gene lost 6 bases and the J gene lost 10 bases, with 12 bases spanning the gap. Per germline, CDR1 MDHEN and CDR2 SYDVKM. This CDR3 region has 11 residues. CDR3 region: CASSQFEGAFF. DNA for the CDR3: TGTGCCAGCAGCCAATTTGAAGGAGCTTTCTTT.